This T cell receptor (beta chain) was sequenced in a study of CD8+ T cells in alopecia areata. CDR1 SGHTA and CDR2 FQGNSA come from the germline V gene. Trimming removed 5 bases from V and 1 base from J, with 14 bases in between. The CDR3 totals 15 residues. RNA was extracted and reverse transcribed into cDNA as the sequencing template. Profiling relied on immunoSEQ multiplex PCR, and the TCRdb table lists in-frame clones only, not all of them. The table lists some 200,000 clones, 56% of them singletons. PBMCs yielded sorted CD4+ and CD8+ T cells. Regarding the study as a whole: An increase in clonality over normal scalp was evident in lesional scalp, especially alopecia totalis/universalis. Scalp samples also yield sequences of resident alphabeta T cells from normal skin. Patients displayed less clarity in TCR sharing than mice, a finding possibly related to HLA.

As to this clone: Its target is unknown.

The receptor's source is a human donor in good health. Material: CD8+ T cells sorted from blood. J is TRBJ1-1 and V is TRBV7-2; a weak D match, TRBD1 (5 bases). CDR3 in amino acids: CASSPAGSQNTEAFF. The CDR3, as DNA: TGTGCCAGCAGCCCTGCAGGGTCACAGAACACTGAAGCTTTCTTT. Supplemented by reference TRBV7-2 and TRBJ1-1, the full variable domain reads GAGVSQSPSNKVTEKGKDVELRCDPISGHTALYWYRQSLGQGLEFLIYFQGNSAPDKSGLPSDRFSAERTGGSVSTLTIQRTQQEDSAVYLCASSPAGSQNTEAFFGQGTRLTVV.